Below are 25 T cell receptor beta chains sequenced from a single sample in a study of response to subunit inactivated influenza vaccine (dated by TCRdb to between 2017 and 2018). Receptors were amplified or captured by RT-PCR. Sequencing was carried out with an Illumina HiSeq 2500. TCRdb reanalyzed the raw reads on its own, using fastp at Q25 for trimming and MiXCR for clone calling, and kept in-frame beta chains. CDR3 protein duplicates are merged, each entry listing the most common genes and DNA. This sample gives approximately 230,000 distinct CDR3 sequences in total; 12% of them show up just once. The ten largest clones add up to 7.8% of the sample. The sample in question was non-naive T cells sorted from PBMCs, obtained 14 to 15 days before vaccination. Read against the paper, the sample's cell subset or site label means: memory T cell fraction. The receptors originated from a man aged 45-65 years who received an inactivated influenza vaccine. Donor details come from another sample of the same person, matched by shared clones.

Only a few counts were recorded for this clonotype. This chain connects TRBV29-1 to TRBJ2-7; 12 bases match TRBD2. Trimming at V came to 3 bases and at J to 1 base, leaving 10 bases not matched to a gene. Germline V lookup: CDR1 SQVTM, CDR2 ANQGSEA. The CDR3 has 17 amino acids. The CDR3 DNA reads as TGCAGCGTTGAGACGGGGGCTAGCGGGAGGGATTCCTACGAGCAGTACTTC. Amino acids: CSVETGASGRDSYEQYF.

This clonotype was counted at least ten times. The CDR3 DNA reads TGTGCCAGCAGTTTAACTCTAGGAGGTGAGCAGTTCTTC. It encodes CASSLTLGGEQFF. V is TRBV27 and J is TRBJ2-1, with D maybe TRBD2 (5 bases). The length of the CDR3 is 13 residues. V lost 2 bases and J lost 9, with 11 bases in between. CDR1 MNHEY and CDR2 SMNVEV come from the germline V gene (reference sequence).

This clonotype was found a few times. V gene TRBV7-2 combines with J gene TRBJ2-3; D gene unclear. CDR1 and CDR2 from the germline V gene are SGHTA and FQGNSA. V was pared by 1 base and J by 5 bases, with 7 bases between. There are 13 residues in the CDR3. The CDR3 DNA is TGTGCCAGCAGCTTAGGTCGATTAGATACGCAGTATTTT. Its translation is CASSLGRLDTQYF.

V usage is TRBV4-3 and J usage is TRBJ2-5; D might be TRBD2 (6 bases). The V gene lost 4 bases and the J gene lost 7 bases, with 16 bases spanning the gap. There are 14 residues in the CDR3. Germline values: CDR1 LGHNA, CDR2 YSLEER. CDR3 coding DNA: TGCGCCAGCAGCCCAGATCGGGTGGGAGGGACCCAGTACTTC. This sequence encodes CASSPDRVGGTQYF.

The rearrangement uses TRBV3-1 and TRBJ2-7; a possible D gene is TRBD2 (6 bases). Germline-derived CDR1 and CDR2 are LGHDT and YNNKEL (reference sequence). CDR3 size: 13 residues. Trimming left V 2 bases short and J 6 bases short, with 11 bases between. The CDR3 DNA sequence: TGTGCCAGCAGCCAAAGGACGGAGGGCGAGCAGTACTTC. This codes for CASSQRTEGEQYF.

This clonotype was seen a handful of times. V gene TRBV20-1 combines with J gene TRBJ2-7, with D perhaps being TRBD1 or TRBD2 (5 bases each). The CDR3 runs to 14 residues. Germline V gene sequence: CDR1 DFQATT, CDR2 SNEGSKA (reference sequence). The ends were cut back, 1 base at V and 6 bases at J, with 16 bases in the middle. The DNA of the CDR3 is TGCAGTGCTAGAGTTGGGGGTACAATAGGCGAGCAGTACTTC. Its protein is CSARVGGTIGEQYF.

This clonotype was recorded many times. The chain carries TRBV5-1 and TRBJ2-1, with a possible D match to TRBD2 (6 bases). Trimming took 0 bases from V and 2 from J, leaving 9 bases between them. The CDR3 length is 15 residues. Germline CDR1 SGHRS, CDR2 YFSETQ. In DNA, the CDR3 is TGCGCCAGCAGCTTGGTAGCGGCTACCTACAATGAGCAGTTCTTC. This codes for CASSLVAATYNEQFF.

Ten or more counts support this clonotype. CDR3 loop: CASSFSPYRGRLNYGYTF. CDR3 nucleotide sequence: TGTGCCAGCAGCTTTAGTCCCTACAGGGGGCGACTCAACTATGGCTACACCTTC. The chain has TRBV11-3 and TRBJ1-2; 9 bases match TRBD1. Trimming at V came to 3 bases and at J to 2 bases, leaving 13 bases not matched to a gene. This CDR3 contains 18 residues. Germline CDR1 reads SGHNT; CDR2 reads YENEEA.

This chain uses TRBV9 with TRBJ2-7, with 8 bases identical to TRBD1. Germline V gene sequence: CDR1 SGDLS, CDR2 YYNGEE. The CDR3 is 16 amino acids. J gave up 0 bases and V 4 bases, and 9 bases lay outside the gene matches. This CDR3 reads CASSPRGQGDSYEQYF. In DNA form, the CDR3 reads TGTGCCAGCAGCCCCCGAGGACAGGGCGACTCCTACGAGCAGTACTTC.

The chain has TRBV7-2 and TRBJ2-3; D remains unclear. Trimming removed 1 base at V and 0 bases at J, with 8 bases between. This CDR3 is 15 amino acids long. CDR1 is SGHTA and CDR2 is FQGNSA in the germline V gene. DNA of the CDR3: TGTGCCAGCAGCTTAGATGATCTTAGCACAGATACGCAGTATTTT. As protein: CASSLDDLSTDTQYF.

This rearrangement joins TRBV5-1 to TRBJ2-1; 13 positions match TRBD2. The CDR3 covers 16 residues. The junction had 7 bases not matched to a gene; V was cut back by 2 bases and J by 8 bases. Germline CDR1 reads SGHRS; CDR2 reads YFSETQ. The CDR3, as DNA: TGCGCCAGCAGCTTCCGGACTAGCGGGGGCAGCGATGAGCAGTTCTTC. Translation: CASSFRTSGGSDEQFF.

This clonotype has just a few counts. V is TRBV20-1 and J is TRBJ2-5, with D perhaps TRBD2 (5 bases). The CDR3 is 12 amino acids. Trimming left V 4 bases short and J 5 bases short, with 11 bases between. CDR1 and CDR2 from the germline V gene are DFQATT and SNEGSKA (reference sequence). The CDR3 DNA reads as TGCAGTGCTACCGGGATCGGTGAGACCCAGTACTTC. Its protein is CSATGIGETQYF.

This clonotype turned up a few times. The gene calls are TRBV6-2 or TRBV6-3 and TRBJ1-5, with a tentative D call TRBD1 (5 bases). Deletions cut 6 bases from V and 6 bases from J, with 15 bases between. Germline V gene lookup returns CDR1 MNHEY and CDR2 SVGEGT. This CDR3 has 14 residues. This chain's CDR3 is CASRPARVAQPQHF. The CDR3 coding sequence is TGTGCCAGCAGGCCAGCCAGGGTGGCTCAGCCCCAGCATTTT.

The V call is TRBV10-3, the J call TRBJ2-2, with D unresolved. The V gene's germline CDR1 is ENHRY and CDR2 SYGVKD. The CDR3 totals 15 residues. V lost 2 bases and J 2 bases, leaving 9 bases between the germline ends. The CDR3 protein is CAISERNSNTGELFF. As DNA, the CDR3 is TGTGCCATCAGTGAGCGGAACAGTAACACCGGGGAGCTGTTTTTT.

This clonotype was detected only a few times. The rearrangement joins TRBV11-1 to TRBJ1-2, with D perhaps TRBD1 (6 bases). V lost 4 bases, J lost 4 bases, and 10 bases lay in between. CDR3 size: 13 residues. Germline assignment: CDR1 SGHAT and CDR2 FQDESV (reference sequence). The CDR3 here is CASSWGHSYGYTF. The CDR3, as DNA: TGTGCCAGCAGCTGGGGACACAGCTATGGCTACACCTTC.

This clonotype was recorded at least ten times. The chain's CDR3 is CASTMDDRGARQYF. In nucleotides, the CDR3 is TGTGCCAGCACCATGGATGACAGGGGAGCGCGGCAGTACTTC. The chain carries TRBV2 and TRBJ2-7; 8 nucleotides line up with TRBD1. V shed 7 bases and J 9 bases; nucleotides not matched to a gene: 14. The germline V gene encodes CDR1 SNHLY and CDR2 FYNNEI. The CDR3 has 14 amino acids.

This chain joins TRBV20-1 and TRBJ1-1, with a weak D call TRBD1 (6 bases). Germline V gene data show CDR1 as DFQATT and CDR2 as SNEGSKA (reference sequence). The CDR3 runs 15 residues. V was trimmed by 0 bases and J by 3 bases, leaving 14 bases between them. The DNA of the CDR3 is TGCAGTGCTAGAGATCGTCAGGGGCCTTACACTGAAGCTTTCTTT. Amino acids: CSARDRQGPYTEAFF.

The V and J genes are TRBV7-2 and TRBJ2-4; 12 positions agree with TRBD2. This CDR3 has 18 residues. The germline V gene encodes CDR1 SGHTA and CDR2 FQGNSA. V was clipped by 1 base and J by 0 bases; unmatched bases: 4. CDR3 region: CASSLVPSGGGAKNIQYF. The DNA of the CDR3 is TGTGCCAGCAGCTTAGTGCCTAGCGGGGGGGGAGCCAAAAACATTCAGTACTTC.

The genes are TRBV28 and TRBJ1-5; the D is unclear. CDR3 length: 11 amino acids. V gave up 8 bases and J gave up 4 bases, with 6 bases separating them. Germline lookup yields CDR1 MDHEN and CDR2 SYDVKM. DNA for the CDR3: TGTGCCAGCGGCCTAAATCAGCCCCAGCATTTT. This codes for CASGLNQPQHF.

This clonotype was seen many times. The chain combines TRBV6-2 or TRBV6-3 with TRBJ2-4; D is perhaps TRBD2 (6 bases). Germline V gene data show CDR1 as MNHEY and CDR2 as SVGEGT. Trimming took off 5 bases at V and 1 base at J, with 9 bases between the two ends. This CDR3 has 14 amino acids. CDR3 residues: CASSPRGAKNIQYF. CDR3 DNA sequence: TGTGCCAGCAGTCCCCGGGGGGCCAAAAACATTCAGTACTTC.

The CDR3 DNA follows: TGTGCCAGCAGTTCACAGGGGGATGCTACTGAAGCTTTCTTT. Translating gives CASSSQGDATEAFF. V is TRBV27 and J is TRBJ1-1, with TRBD1 matching over 8 bases. This CDR3 comprises 14 residues. From germline, CDR1 is MNHEY and CDR2 SMNVEV (reference sequence). Germline trimming cut 4 bases from V and 5 bases from J; bases unmatched to any gene: 6.

In its sample, this clonotype was seen a few times. This rearrangement joins TRBV7-6 to TRBJ2-1; D is uncertain. CDR1 and CDR2 (germline): SGHVS, FNYEAQ. Trimming removed 1 base from V and 6 bases from J, with 10 bases in between. CDR3 length: 14 residues. The CDR3 spells CASSLEGPFNEQFF. CDR3 nucleotide sequence: TGTGCCAGCAGCTTAGAAGGTCCATTCAATGAGCAGTTCTTC. Drawing the rest from reference TRBV7-6 and TRBJ2-1, the complete variable domain is GAGVSQSPRYKVTKRGQDVALRCDPISGHVSLYWYRQALGQGPEFLTYFNYEAQQDKSGLPNDRFSAERPEGSISTLTIQRTEQRDSAMYRCASSLEGPFNEQFFGPGTRLTVL.

Only a few counts were recorded for this clonotype. The chain carries TRBV3-1 and TRBJ2-7, with D uncertain. The germline V gene encodes CDR1 LGHDT and CDR2 YNNKEL (reference sequence). The V and J ends lost 3 bases and 7 bases respectively, with 7 bases between them. This CDR3 is 11 amino acids long. The CDR3 DNA follows: TGTGCCAGCAGCCAGATGGGGGAGCAGTACTTC. Protein sequence: CASSQMGEQYF.

The chain couples TRBV7-2 to TRBJ2-3; D is undetermined. CDR1 SGHTA and CDR2 FQGNSA come from the germline V gene. The CDR3 has 13 amino acids. Between the trimmed V and J ends, which lost 3 bases and 1 base, there was a span of 5 bases. CDR3 loop: CASSFGGTDTQYF. The CDR3 coding sequence is TGTGCCAGCAGCTTCGGAGGCACAGATACGCAGTATTTT.

In this sample, this clonotype turned up many times. The chain carries TRBV5-1 and TRBJ2-3; the D gene is possibly TRBD2 (5 bases). CDR3 size: 15 residues. CDR1 and CDR2 (germline): SGHRS, YFSETQ. Trimming shortened V by 4 bases and J by 2 bases, and 14 bases separated the two germline ends. CDR3 protein: CASSQEGEFTDTQYF. CDR3 sequence (DNA): TGCGCCAGCAGCCAAGAGGGCGAGTTCACAGATACGCAGTATTTT.